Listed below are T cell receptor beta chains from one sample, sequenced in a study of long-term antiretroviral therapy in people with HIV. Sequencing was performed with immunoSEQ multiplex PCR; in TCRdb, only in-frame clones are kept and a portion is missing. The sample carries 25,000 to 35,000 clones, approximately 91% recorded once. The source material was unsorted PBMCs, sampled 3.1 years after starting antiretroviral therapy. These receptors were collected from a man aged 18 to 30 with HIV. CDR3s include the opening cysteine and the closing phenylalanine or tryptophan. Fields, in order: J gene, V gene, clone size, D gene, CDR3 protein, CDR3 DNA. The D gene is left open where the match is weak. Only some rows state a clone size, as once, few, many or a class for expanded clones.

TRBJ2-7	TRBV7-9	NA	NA	CASSPRGSPYEQYF	TGTGCCAGCAGCCCCCGTGGGAGTCCCTACGAGCAGTACTTC
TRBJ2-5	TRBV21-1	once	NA	CASTFDGGGEWTQYF	TGTGCCAGCACCTTTGACGGGGGGGGCGAATGGACCCAGTACTTC
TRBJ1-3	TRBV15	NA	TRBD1	CATSGSTGGNTIYF	TGTGCCACCAGCGGGTCGACAGGGGGAAACACCATATATTTT
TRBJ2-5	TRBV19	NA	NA	CASKGPETQYF	TGTGCCAGTAAGGGCCCGGAGACCCAGTACTTC
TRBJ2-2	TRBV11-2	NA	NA	CASSLWGELFF	TGTGCCAGCAGCTTATGGGGGGAGCTGTTTTTT
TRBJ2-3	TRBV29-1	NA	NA	CSVDTQYF	TGCAGCGTCGATACGCAGTATTTT
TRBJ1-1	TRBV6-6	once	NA	CASSSMNTEAFF	TGTGCCAGCAGTTCGATGAACACTGAAGCTTTCTTT
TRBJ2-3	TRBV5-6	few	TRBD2	CASGTSGTDTQYF	TGTGCCAGCGGGACTAGCGGAACAGATACGCAGTATTTT
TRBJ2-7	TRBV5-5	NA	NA	CASLAVWGARSPGAYEQYF	TGTGCCAGCTTAGCGGTTTGGGGGGCGAGGTCCCCTGGGGCCTACGAGCAGTACTTC
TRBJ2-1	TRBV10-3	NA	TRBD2	CAISAGGPNEQFF	TGTGCCATCAGCGCGGGAGGCCCCAATGAGCAGTTCTTC
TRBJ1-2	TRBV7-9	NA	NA	CASSLAIGPSYGYTF	TGTGCCAGCAGCTTAGCAATCGGACCCAGTTATGGCTACACCTTC
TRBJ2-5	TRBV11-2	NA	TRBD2	CASITSGGPQETQYF	TGTGCCAGCATCACTAGCGGGGGGCCCCAAGAGACCCAGTACTTC
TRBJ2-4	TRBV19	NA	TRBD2	CASSIGRLSGIGNIQYF	TGTGCCAGTAGTATAGGCCGACTAAGCGGGATAGGGAACATTCAGTACTTC
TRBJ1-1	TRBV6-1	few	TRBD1	CASGGQGNTEAFF	TGTGCCAGCGGGGGACAGGGGAACACTGAAGCTTTCTTT
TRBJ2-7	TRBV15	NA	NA	CATSREILTYEQYF	TGTGCCACCAGCAGAGAGATCTTAACCTACGAGCAGTACTTC
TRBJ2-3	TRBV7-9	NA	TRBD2	CASSLWGPRASGGMDTQYF	TGTGCCAGCAGCTTATGGGGCCCACGGGCTAGCGGTGGTATGGATACGCAGTATTTT
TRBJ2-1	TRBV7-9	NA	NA	CASSLAVSYNEQFF	TGTGCCAGCAGCTTAGCTGTCTCTTATAATGAGCAGTTCTTC
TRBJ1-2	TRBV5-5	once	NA	CASTPDSINYGYTF	TGTGCCAGCACCCCTGACAGTATTAACTATGGCTACACCTTC
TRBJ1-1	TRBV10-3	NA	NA	CAISYDRPLNTEAFF	TGTGCCATCAGTTATGACAGACCTTTGAACACTGAAGCTTTCTTT
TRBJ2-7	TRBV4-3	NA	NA	CASSQDLGYEQYF	TGCGCCAGCAGCCAAGATCTAGGTTACGAGCAGTACTTC
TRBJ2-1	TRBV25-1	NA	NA	CASSEPRPHDEQFF	TGTGCCAGCAGTGAACCCCGCCCTCACGATGAGCAGTTCTTC
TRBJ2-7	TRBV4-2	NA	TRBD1	CASSQERTGSSREQYF	TGTGCCAGCAGCCAAGAAAGGACAGGGAGTTCACGCGAGCAGTACTTC
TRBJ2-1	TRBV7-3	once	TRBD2	CASSPLLAASYNEQFF	TGTGCCAGCAGCCCATTACTAGCGGCCTCCTACAATGAGCAGTTCTTC
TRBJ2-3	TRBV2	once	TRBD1	CASKQGASDTQYF	TGTGCCAGCAAACAGGGGGCTTCAGATACGCAGTATTTT
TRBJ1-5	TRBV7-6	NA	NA	CASSLGPVDQPQHF	TGTGCCAGCAGCTTAGGGCCGGTTGATCAGCCCCAGCATTTT
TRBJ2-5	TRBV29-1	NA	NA	CSVGQKLVQETQYF	TGCAGCGTTGGACAGAAGTTAGTCCAAGAGACCCAGTACTTC
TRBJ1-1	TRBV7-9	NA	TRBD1	CASSPLGQVNTEAFF	TGTGCCAGCAGCCCCTTGGGACAGGTGAACACTGAAGCTTTCTTT
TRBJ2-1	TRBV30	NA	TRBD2	CAWSRGLAGPYNEQFF	TGTGCCTGGAGTAGGGGACTAGCGGGACCTTACAATGAGCAGTTCTTC
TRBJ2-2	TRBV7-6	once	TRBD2	CASSLAIAGGPGGELFF	TGTGCCAGCAGCTTAGCAATAGCGGGAGGGCCAGGCGGGGAGCTGTTTTTT
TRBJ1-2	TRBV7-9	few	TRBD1	CASSLLNRGGDGYTF	TGTGCCAGCAGCTTACTTAACAGGGGAGGCGATGGCTACACCTTC
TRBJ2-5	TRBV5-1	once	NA	CASSLGGYQETQYF	TGCGCCAGCAGCTTGGGCGGGTACCAAGAGACCCAGTACTTC
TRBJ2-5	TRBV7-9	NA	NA	CASRGSRETQYF	TGTGCCAGCCGAGGAAGCCGCGAGACCCAGTACTTC
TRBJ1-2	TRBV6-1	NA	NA	CASSEWQGWNYGYTF	TGTGCCAGCAGTGAATGGCAGGGGTGGAACTATGGCTACACCTTC
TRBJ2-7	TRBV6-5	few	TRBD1	CASRPTGTGRYEQYF	TGTGCCAGCAGGCCTACCGGGACAGGACGATACGAGCAGTACTTC
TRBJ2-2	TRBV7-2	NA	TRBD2	CASSLTGLAGTAGELFF	TGTGCCAGCAGCTTGACGGGACTAGCGGGAACGGCCGGGGAGCTGTTTTTT
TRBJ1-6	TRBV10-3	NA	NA	CATGESSYNSPLHF	TGTGCCACAGGGGAGAGCTCCTATAATTCACCCCTCCACTTT
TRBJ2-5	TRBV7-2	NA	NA	CASSLQGSGETQYF	TGTGCCAGCAGCTTACAGGGGAGTGGGGAGACCCAGTACTTC
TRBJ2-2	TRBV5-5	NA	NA	CASSPWTTNTGELFF	TGTGCCAGCAGCCCGTGGACTACGAACACCGGGGAGCTGTTTTTT
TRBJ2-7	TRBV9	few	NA	CASSVVGGNEQYF	TGTGCCAGCAGCGTAGTCGGGGGTAACGAGCAGTACTTC
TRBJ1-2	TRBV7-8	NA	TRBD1	CASSLAPRGANYGYTF	TGTGCCAGCAGCTTAGCGCCCAGGGGGGCTAACTATGGCTACACCTTC
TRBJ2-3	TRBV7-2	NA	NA	CASSPKTRGLTDTQYF	TGTGCCAGCAGCCCAAAGACTAGGGGGCTCACAGATACGCAGTATTTT
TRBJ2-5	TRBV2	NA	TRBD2	CASSDGGGIETQYF	TGTGCCAGCAGTGATGGGGGGGGGATTGAGACCCAGTACTTC
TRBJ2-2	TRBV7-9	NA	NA	CASSSINYRETGELFF	TGTGCCAGCAGTTCAATAAACTACAGGGAAACCGGGGAGCTGTTTTTT
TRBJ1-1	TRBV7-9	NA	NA	CASSLVRGTEAFF	TGTGCCAGCAGCTTAGTGAGGGGTACTGAAGCTTTCTTT
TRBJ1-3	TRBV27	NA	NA	CASTTRRDSGNTIYF	TGTGCCAGCACCACACGCCGGGACTCTGGAAACACCATATATTTT
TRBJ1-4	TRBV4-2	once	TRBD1	CASSQDFGTGATEKLFF	TGTGCCAGCAGCCAAGATTTCGGGACAGGCGCTACTGAAAAACTGTTTTTT
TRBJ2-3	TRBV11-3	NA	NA	CASSLVRGDTQYF	TGTGCCAGCAGCTTAGTACGAGGGGATACGCAGTATTTT
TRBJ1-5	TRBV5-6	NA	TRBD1	CASSLGTGVGNQPQHF	TGTGCCAGCAGCTTGGGGACAGGGGTAGGGAATCAGCCCCAGCATTTT
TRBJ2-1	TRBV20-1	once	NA	CSAQRDEQFF	TGCAGTGCTCAGAGGGATGAGCAGTTCTTC
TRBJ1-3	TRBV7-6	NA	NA	CASSLGSLSGNTIYF	TGTGCCAGCAGCTTAGGTTCGCTCTCTGGAAACACCATATATTTT